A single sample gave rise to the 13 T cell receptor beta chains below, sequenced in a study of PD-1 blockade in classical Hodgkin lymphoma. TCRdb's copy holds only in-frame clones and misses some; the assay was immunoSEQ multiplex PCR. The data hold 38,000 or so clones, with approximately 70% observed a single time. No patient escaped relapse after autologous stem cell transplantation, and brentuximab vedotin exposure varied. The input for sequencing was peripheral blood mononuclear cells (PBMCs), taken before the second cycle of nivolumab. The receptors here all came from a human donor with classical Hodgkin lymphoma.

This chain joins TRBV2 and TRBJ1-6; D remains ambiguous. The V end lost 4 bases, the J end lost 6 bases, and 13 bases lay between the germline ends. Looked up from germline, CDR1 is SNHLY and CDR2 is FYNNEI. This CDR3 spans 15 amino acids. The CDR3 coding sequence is TGTGCCAGCAGTGGACGGACGGGTGGTAATTCACCCCTCCACTTT. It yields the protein CASSGRTGGNSPLHF.

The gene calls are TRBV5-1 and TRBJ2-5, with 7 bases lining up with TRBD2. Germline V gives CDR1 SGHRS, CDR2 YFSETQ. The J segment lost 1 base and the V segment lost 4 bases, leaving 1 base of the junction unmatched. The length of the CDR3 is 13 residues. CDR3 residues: CASSREGQETQYF. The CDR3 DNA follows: TGCGCCAGCAGCAGGGAGGGCCAAGAGACCCAGTACTTC.

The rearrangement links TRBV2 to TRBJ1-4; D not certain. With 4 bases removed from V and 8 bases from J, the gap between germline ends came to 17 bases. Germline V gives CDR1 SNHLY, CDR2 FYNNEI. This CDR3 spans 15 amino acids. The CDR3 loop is CASSVLDGVGEKLFF. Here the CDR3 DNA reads TGTGCCAGCAGTGTCTTAGACGGGGTGGGGGAAAAACTGTTTTTT.

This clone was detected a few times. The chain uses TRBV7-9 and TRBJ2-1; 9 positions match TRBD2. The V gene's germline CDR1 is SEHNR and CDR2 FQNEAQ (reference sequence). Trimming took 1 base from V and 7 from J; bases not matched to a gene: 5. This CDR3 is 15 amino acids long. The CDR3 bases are TGTGCCAGCAGCTTAGTTGGTAGCGGGAGAAATGAGCAGTTCTTC. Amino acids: CASSLVGSGRNEQFF.

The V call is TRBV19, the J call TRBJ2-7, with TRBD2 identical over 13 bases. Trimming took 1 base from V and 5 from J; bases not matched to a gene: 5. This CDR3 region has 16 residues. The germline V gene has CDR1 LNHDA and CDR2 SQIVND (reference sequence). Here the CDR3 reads CASSIGLAGGADEQYF. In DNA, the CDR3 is TGTGCCAGTAGTATAGGACTAGCGGGGGGTGCCGACGAGCAGTACTTC.

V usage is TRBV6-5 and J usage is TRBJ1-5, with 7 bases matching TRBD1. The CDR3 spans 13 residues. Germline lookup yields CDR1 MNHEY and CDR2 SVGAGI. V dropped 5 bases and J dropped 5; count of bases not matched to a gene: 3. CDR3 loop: CASSVQGDQPQHF. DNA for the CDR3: TGTGCCAGCAGTGTCCAGGGGGATCAGCCCCAGCATTTT.

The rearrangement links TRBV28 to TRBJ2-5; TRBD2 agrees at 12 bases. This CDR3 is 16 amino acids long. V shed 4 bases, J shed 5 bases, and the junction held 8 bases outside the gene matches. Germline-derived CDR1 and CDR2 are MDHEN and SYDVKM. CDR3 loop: CASSSGLAGFRETQYF. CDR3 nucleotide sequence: TGTGCCAGCAGTTCCGGACTAGCGGGATTCCGGGAGACCCAGTACTTC.

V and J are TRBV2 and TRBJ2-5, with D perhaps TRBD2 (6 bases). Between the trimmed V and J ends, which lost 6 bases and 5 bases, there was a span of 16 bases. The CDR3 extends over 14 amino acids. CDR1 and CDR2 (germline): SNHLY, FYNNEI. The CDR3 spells CASSPVGAGETQYF. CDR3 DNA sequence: TGTGCCAGCAGCCCCGTTGGAGCGGGTGAGACCCAGTACTTC.

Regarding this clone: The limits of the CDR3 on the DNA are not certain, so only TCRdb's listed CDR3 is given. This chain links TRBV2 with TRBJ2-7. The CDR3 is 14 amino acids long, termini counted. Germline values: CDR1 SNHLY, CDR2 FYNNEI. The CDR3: CASSTSESSYEQYF.

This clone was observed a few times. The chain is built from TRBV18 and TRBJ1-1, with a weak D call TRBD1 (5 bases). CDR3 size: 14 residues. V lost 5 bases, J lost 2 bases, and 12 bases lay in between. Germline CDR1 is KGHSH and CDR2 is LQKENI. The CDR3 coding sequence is TGTGCCAGCTCATACCAGGGATTTAACACTGAAGCTTTCTTT. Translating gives CASSYQGFNTEAFF. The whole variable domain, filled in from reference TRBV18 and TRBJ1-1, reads NAGVMQNPRHLVRRRGQEARLRCSPMKGHSHVYWYRQLPEEGLKFMVYLQKENIIDESGMPKERFSAEFPKEGPSILRIQQVVRGDSAAYFCASSYQGFNTEAFFGQGTRLTVV.

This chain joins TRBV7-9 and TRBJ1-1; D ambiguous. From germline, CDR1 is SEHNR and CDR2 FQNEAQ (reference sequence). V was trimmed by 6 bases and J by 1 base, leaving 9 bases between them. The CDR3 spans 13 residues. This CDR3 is CASSRYKNTEAFF. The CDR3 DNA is TGTGCCAGCAGTCGTTACAAGAACACTGAAGCTTTCTTT.

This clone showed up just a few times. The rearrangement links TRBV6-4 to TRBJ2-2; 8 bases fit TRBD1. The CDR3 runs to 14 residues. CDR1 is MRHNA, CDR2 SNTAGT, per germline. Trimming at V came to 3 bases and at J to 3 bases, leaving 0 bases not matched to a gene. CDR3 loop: CASSETGDTGELFF. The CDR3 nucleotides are TGTGCCAGCAGTGAGACAGGGGACACCGGGGAGCTGTTTTTT.

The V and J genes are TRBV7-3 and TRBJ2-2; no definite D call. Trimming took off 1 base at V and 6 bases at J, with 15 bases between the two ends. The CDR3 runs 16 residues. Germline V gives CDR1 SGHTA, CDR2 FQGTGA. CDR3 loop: CASSLNGGFRAGELFF. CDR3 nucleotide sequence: TGTGCCAGCAGCTTAAACGGTGGTTTTAGGGCCGGGGAGCTGTTTTTT.